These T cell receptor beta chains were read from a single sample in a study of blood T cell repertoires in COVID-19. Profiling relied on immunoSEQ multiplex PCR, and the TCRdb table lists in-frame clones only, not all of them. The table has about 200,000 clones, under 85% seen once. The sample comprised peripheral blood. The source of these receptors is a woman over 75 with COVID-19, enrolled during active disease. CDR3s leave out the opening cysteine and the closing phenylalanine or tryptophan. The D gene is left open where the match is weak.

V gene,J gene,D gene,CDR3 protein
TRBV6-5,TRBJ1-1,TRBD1,ASSHPGQGAWEAF
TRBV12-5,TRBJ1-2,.,ASGLDGQIYGYT
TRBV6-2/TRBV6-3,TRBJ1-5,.,ASRPLGVKHQPQH
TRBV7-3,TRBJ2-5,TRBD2,ASSLSRAGVGETQY
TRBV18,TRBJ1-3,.,ASSPRESGNTIY
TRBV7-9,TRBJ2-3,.,ASSLTSAGTQY
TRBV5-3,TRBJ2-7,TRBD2,APQTSGPPGEQY
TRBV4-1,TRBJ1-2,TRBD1,ASSQVGTDYGYT
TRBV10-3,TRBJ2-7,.,AISEDSYEQY
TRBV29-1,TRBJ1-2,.,SVEGQGRGVSGYT
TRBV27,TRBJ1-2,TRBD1,ASSPRDRGRPRGYT
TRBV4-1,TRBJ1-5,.,ASSQDRGPQH
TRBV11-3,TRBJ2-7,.,ASSLRTDYEQY
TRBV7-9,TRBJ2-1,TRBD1,ASSPRDRGLGNEQF